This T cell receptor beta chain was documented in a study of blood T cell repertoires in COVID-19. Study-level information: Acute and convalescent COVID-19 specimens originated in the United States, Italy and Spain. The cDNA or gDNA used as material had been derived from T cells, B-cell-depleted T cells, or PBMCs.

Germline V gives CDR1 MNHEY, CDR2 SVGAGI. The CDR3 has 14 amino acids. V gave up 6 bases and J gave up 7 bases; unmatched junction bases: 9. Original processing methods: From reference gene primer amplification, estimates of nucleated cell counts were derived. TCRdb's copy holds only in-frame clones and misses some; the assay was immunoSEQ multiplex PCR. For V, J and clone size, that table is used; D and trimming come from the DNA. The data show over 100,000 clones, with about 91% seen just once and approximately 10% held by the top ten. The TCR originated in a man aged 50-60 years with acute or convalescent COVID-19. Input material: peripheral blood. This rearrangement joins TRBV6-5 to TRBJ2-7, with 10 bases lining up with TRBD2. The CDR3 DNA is TGTGCCAGCAGCCAAGCGGGACTAGCGATGGAGCAGTACTTC. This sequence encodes CASSQAGLAMEQYF.